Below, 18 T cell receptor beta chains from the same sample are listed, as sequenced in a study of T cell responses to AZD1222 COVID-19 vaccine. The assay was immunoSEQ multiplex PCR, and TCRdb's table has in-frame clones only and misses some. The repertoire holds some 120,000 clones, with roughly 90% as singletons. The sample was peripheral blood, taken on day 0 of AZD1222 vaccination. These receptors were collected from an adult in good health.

The CDR3 nucleotides are TGTGCCAGTCAGTCGGGAGGCGGCTACACCTTC. This translates into CASQSGGGYTF. The rearrangement links TRBV19 to TRBJ1-2; D unclear. In germline, CDR1 is LNHDA, CDR2 SQIVND (reference sequence). V lost 8 bases, J lost 8 bases, and 12 bases lay in between. The CDR3 has 11 residues.

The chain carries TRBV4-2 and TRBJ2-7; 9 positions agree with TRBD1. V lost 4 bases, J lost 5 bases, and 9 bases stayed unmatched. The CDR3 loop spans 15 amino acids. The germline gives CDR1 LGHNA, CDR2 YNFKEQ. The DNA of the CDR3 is TGTGCCAGCAGCCGAACGGGACAGGGTAACCACGAGCAGTACTTC. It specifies CASSRTGQGNHEQYF.

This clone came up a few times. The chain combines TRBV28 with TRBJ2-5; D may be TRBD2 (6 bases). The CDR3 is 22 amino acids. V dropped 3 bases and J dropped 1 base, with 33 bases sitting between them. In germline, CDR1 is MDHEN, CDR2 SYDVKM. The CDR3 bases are TGTGCCAGCAGTTTTCGTTCTCGCCTCCCTCTGGGAGGCAGGGTCTCCCAAGAGACCCAGTACTTC. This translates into CASSFRSRLPLGGRVSQETQYF.

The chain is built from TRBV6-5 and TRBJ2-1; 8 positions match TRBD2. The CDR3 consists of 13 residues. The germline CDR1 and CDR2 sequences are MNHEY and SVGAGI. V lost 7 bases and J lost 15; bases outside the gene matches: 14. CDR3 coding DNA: TGTGCCAGCATGGCGCGGGAGGTTTTTGTGTGGTTCTTC. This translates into CASMAREVFVWFF.

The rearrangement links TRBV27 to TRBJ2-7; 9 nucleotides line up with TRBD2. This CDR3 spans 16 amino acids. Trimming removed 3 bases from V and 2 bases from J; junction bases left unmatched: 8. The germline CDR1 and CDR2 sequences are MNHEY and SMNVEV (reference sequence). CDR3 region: CASSFTTSGPTYEQYF. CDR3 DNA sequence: TGTGCCAGCAGTTTTACGACTAGCGGCCCTACCTACGAGCAGTACTTC.

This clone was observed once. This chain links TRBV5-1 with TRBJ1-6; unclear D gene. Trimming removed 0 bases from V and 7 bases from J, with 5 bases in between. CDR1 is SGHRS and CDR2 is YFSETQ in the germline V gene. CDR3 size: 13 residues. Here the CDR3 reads CASSLAGNSPLHF. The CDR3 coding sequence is TGCGCCAGCAGCTTGGCGGGGAATTCACCCCTCCACTTT.

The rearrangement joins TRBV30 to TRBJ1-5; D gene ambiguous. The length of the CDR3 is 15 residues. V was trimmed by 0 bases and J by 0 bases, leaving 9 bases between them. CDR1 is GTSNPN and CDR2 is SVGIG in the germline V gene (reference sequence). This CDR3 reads CAWSVNLNSNQPQHF. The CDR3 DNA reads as TGTGCCTGGAGTGTAAACCTCAATAGCAATCAGCCCCAGCATTTT.

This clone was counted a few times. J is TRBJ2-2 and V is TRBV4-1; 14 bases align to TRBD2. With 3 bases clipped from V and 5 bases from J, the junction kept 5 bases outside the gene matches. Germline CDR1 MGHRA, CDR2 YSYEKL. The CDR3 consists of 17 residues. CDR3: CASSQGLAGEATGELFF. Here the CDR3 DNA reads TGCGCCAGCAGCCAGGGACTAGCGGGAGAAGCTACCGGGGAGCTGTTTTTT.

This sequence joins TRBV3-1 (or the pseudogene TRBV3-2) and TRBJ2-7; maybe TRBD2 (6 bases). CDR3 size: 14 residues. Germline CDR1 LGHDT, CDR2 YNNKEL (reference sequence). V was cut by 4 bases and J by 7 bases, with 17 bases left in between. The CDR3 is CASSLVDYAAEQYF. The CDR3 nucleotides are TGTGCCAGCAGCCTCGTGGACTACGCGGCGGAGCAGTACTTC.

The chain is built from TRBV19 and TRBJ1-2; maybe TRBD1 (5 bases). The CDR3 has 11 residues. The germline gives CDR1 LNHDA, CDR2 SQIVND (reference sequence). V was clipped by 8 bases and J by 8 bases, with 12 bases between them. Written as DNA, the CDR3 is TGTGCCAGTCTTGGGGGTGGCGGCTACACCTTC. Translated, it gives CASLGGGGYTF.

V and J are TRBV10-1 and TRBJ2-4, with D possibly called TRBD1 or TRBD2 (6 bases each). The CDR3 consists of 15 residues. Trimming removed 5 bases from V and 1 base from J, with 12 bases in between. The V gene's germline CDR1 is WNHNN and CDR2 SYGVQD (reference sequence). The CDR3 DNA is TGCGCCAGCAGTCCTGGGGGGCAGGCCAAAAACATTCAGTACTTC. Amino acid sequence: CASSPGGQAKNIQYF.

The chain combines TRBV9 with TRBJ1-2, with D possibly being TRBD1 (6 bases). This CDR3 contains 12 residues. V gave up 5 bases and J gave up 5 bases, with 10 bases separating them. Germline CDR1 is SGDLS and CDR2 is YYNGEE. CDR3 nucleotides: TGTGCCAGCAGGGGGGGGCTTTATGGCTACACCTTC. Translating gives CASRGGLYGYTF.

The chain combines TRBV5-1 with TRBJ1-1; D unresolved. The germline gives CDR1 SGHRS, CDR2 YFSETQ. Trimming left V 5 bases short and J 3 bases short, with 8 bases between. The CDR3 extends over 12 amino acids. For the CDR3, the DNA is TGCGCCAGCAGGTCCAGATACACTGAAGCTTTCTTT. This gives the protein CASRSRYTEAFF.

The CDR3 coding sequence is TGCGCCAGCAGCTTGGCCGGGACTAGCGGGAGTAATGAGCAGTTCTTC. Protein: CASSLAGTSGSNEQFF. This chain uses TRBV5-1 with TRBJ2-1, with 14 nucleotides matching TRBD2. The ends lost 0 bases at V and 7 bases at J; junction bases unmatched: 3. The CDR3 loop spans 16 amino acids. Per the germline V gene, CDR1 is SGHRS and CDR2 is YFSETQ.

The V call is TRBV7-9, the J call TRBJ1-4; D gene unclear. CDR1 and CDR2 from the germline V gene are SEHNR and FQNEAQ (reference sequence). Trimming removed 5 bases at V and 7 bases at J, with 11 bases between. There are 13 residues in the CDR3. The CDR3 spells CASSRTSTEKLFF. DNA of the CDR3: TGTGCCAGCAGCCGCACTTCGACTGAAAAACTGTTTTTT.

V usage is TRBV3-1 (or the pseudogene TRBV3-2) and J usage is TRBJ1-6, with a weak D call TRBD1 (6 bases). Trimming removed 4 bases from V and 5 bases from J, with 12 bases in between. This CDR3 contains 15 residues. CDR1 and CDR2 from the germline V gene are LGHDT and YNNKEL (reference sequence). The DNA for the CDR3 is TGTGCCAGCAGCCCGCAGGGGAGTGATAATTCACCCCTCCACTTT. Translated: CASSPQGSDNSPLHF.

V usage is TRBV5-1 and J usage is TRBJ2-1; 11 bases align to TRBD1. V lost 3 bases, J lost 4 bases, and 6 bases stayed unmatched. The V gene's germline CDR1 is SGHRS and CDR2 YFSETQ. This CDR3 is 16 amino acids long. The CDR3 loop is CASSSSGTGGYNEQFF. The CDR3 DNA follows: TGCGCCAGCAGCTCGTCCGGGACAGGGGGGTACAATGAGCAGTTCTTC.

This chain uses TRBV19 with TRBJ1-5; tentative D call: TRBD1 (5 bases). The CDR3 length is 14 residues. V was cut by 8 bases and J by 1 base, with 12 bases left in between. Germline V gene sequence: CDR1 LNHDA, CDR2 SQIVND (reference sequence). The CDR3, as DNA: TGTGCCAGTTGGGGGTTTATCAGCAATCAGCCCCAGCATTTT. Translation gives CASWGFISNQPQHF.